These T cell receptor beta chains were read from a single sample in a study of siplizumab effects on memory and regulatory T cells. Method: immunoSEQ multiplex PCR; TCRdb's copy keeps in-frame clones and lacks some. The data hold about 50,000 clones, with 87% observed a single time. The material sequenced was naive CD8+ T cells sorted from blood. The receptors here all came from a human donor in good health. Each CDR3 is given with its conserved first and last residue. The D gene is left open where the match is weak. Size tells how often a clone was seen (once, few, many) or the class of an expanded clone, and some rows leave it out.

abundance,d_gene,v_gene,j_gene,CDR3nt,CDR3aa
.,.,TRBV9,TRBJ1-2,TGTGCCAGCAGCATCGGACCCTATGGCTACACCTTC,CASSIGPYGYTF
.,TRBD2,TRBV13,TRBJ2-5,TGTGCCAGCAGCGCCGGGGGGAGGGAGACCCAGTACTTC,CASSAGGRETQYF
.,.,TRBV4-1,TRBJ2-7,TGCGCCAGCAGCCAAGTCAGCCAGATGTACGAGCAGTACTTC,CASSQVSQMYEQYF
.,.,TRBV15,TRBJ1-3,TGTGCCACCAGCACAGGGGACACCATATATTTT,CATSTGDTIYF
.,.,TRBV19,TRBJ2-1,TGTGCCAGTAGTATGACCGTCCTGGAGCAGTTCTTC,CASSMTVLEQFF
.,TRBD2,TRBV7-9,TRBJ2-1,TGTGCCAGCAGCTTATATTTTTCGGGAGGACCTGAGCAGTTCTTC,CASSLYFSGGPEQFF
once,TRBD1,TRBV5-1,TRBJ1-1,TGCGCCAGCAGCGGGGACAGTTTTAACACTGAAGCTTTCTTT,CASSGDSFNTEAFF
.,.,TRBV27,TRBJ2-2,TGTGCCAGCAGTTTACGGGGAACCGGGGAGCTGTTTTTT,CASSLRGTGELFF
.,.,TRBV6-5,TRBJ1-2,TGTGCCAGCAGGCTGGGTGAGGGGGGCTATGGCTACACCTTC,CASRLGEGGYGYTF
.,.,TRBV9,TRBJ2-7,TGTGCCAGCAGCTGCTACGAGCAGTACTTC,CASSCYEQYF
.,.,TRBV27,TRBJ2-1,TGTGCCAGCAGTTTGGGAGGACTCCTCTCCTACAATGAGCAGTTCTTC,CASSLGGLLSYNEQFF
.,.,TRBV4-1,TRBJ2-1,TGCGCCAGCAGCCTCGGGATCGATGAGCAGTTCTTC,CASSLGIDEQFF
.,.,TRBV19,TRBJ2-1,TGTGCCAGTAGTTTAGGGACTTTTAATGAGCAGTTCTTC,CASSLGTFNEQFF
.,.,TRBV27,TRBJ2-3,TGTGCCAGCAGTTACTCAGGGATAGGGACAGATACGCAGTATTTT,CASSYSGIGTDTQYF
.,.,TRBV29-1,TRBJ2-5,TGCAGCGCTGAACGGGGGAACGAAGAGACCCAGTACTTC,CSAERGNEETQYF
.,TRBD2,TRBV30,TRBJ2-7,TGTGCCTGGAGCCTTAGCGGGGCAAGCTACGAGCAGTACTTC,CAWSLSGASYEQYF
.,.,TRBV4-1,TRBJ2-7,TGCGCCAGCAGCCAAGAATCCTACAGGGAAGGTTACGAGCAGTACTTC,CASSQESYREGYEQYF
.,TRBD1,TRBV13,TRBJ2-6,TGTGCCAGCAGCTTAAGGGGGCTCGAGAACGTCCTGACTTTC,CASSLRGLENVLTF
.,.,TRBV18,TRBJ2-3,TGTGCCAACCCAGGAGGGCAGAAGGATACGCAGTATTTT,CANPGGQKDTQYF
.,TRBD1,TRBV5-6,TRBJ2-7,TGTGCCAGCAGCTTCACAATCCGACAGGGCTACGAGCAGTACTTC,CASSFTIRQGYEQYF
.,.,TRBV4-1,TRBJ2-5,TGCGCCAGCAGTTATGGCAGGAACCAAGAGACCCAGTACTTC,CASSYGRNQETQYF
.,TRBD1,TRBV19,TRBJ1-1,TGTGCCAGTAGTATAGTCAGGACAGGGGGCGTTCAGGATTTCTTT,CASSIVRTGGVQDFF
.,.,TRBV4-2,TRBJ1-2,TGTGCCTCCAATGGGGGCAACTATGGCTACACCTTC,CASNGGNYGYTF
.,.,TRBV9,TRBJ2-1,TGTGCCAGCAGCGTAGGGAGCGATGAGCAGTTCTTC,CASSVGSDEQFF